Listed here are 18 T cell receptor beta chains from one sample, sequenced in a study of monozygotic twins with inflammatory bowel disease. No DNA is given; TCRdb re-called the 5' RACE reads and lists each CDR3 protein once. Its clone listing holds about 140,000 distinct CDR3 sequences. Input material: blood. The receptors originated from a human donor with ulcerative colitis or Crohn's disease, or a healthy co-twin of an affected twin (not recorded which).

The chain carries TRBV12-3 or TRBV12-4 and TRBJ1-1; there is no DNA to check the TCRdb D call of TRBD1. The CDR3 consists of 15 residues. The CDR3 loop is CASRKRGTANTEAFF.

The chain has TRBV13 and TRBJ2-3; lacking DNA, the TRBD1 call made by TCRdb goes unchecked. Germline V gene lookup returns CDR1 PRHDT and CDR2 FYEKMQ (reference sequence). The CDR3 is 17 amino acids. CDR3 loop: CASRGVTPYSSTDTQYF.

V gene TRBV6-5 combines with J gene TRBJ2-5; TCRdb selects TRBD1, and the lack of DNA leaves this call unchecked. This CDR3 spans 13 amino acids. Looked up from germline, CDR1 is MNHEY and CDR2 is SVGAGI. This CDR3 reads CAVARGTVETQYF.

This chain joins TRBV5-4 and TRBJ2-5; TCRdb's D call, TRBD2, is unchecked because there is no DNA. The germline CDR1 and CDR2 sequences are SGHNT and YYREEE (reference sequence). The CDR3 contains 17 residues. The chain's CDR3 is CASRTGTSGRAGETQYF.

V is TRBV6-1 and J is TRBJ2-3; the D gene TCRdb calls, TRBD1, cannot be checked with no DNA. The CDR3 loop spans 15 amino acids. Germline V gene data show CDR1 as MNHNS and CDR2 as SASEGT. The CDR3 reads CASTLGAPDTDTQYF.

The CDR3 reads CASTGTGPEKLFF. The chain is built from TRBV7-9 and TRBJ1-4; lacking DNA, the TRBD1 call made by TCRdb goes unchecked. There are 13 residues in the CDR3. Germline values: CDR1 SEHNR, CDR2 FQNEAQ (reference sequence). Full variable domain (rest looked up from reference TRBV7-9 and TRBJ1-4): DTGVSQNPRHKITKRGQNVTFRCDPISEHNRLYWYRQTLGQGPEFLTYFQNEAQLEKSRLLSDRFSAERPKGSFSTLEIQRTEQGDSAMYLCASTGTGPEKLFFGSGTQLSVL.

The chain joins TRBV28 to TRBJ2-5; the TCRdb D gene call, TRBD2, has no DNA to confirm it. The CDR3 runs 15 residues. Germline CDR1 and CDR2: MDHEN and SYDVKM. This CDR3 is CASSDYGEGKKTQYF.

The chain recombines TRBV7-9 with TRBJ2-7. The germline gives CDR1 SEHNR, CDR2 FQNEAQ (reference sequence). CDR3 length: 15 amino acids. This chain's CDR3 is CASSFPDGRNYEQYF.

V gene TRBV12-3 or TRBV12-4 combines with J gene TRBJ2-1; the D call from TCRdb, TRBD2, cannot be confirmed without DNA. The CDR3 has 11 residues. The CDR3 here is CASSPSSEQFF.

This rearrangement joins TRBV7-6 to TRBJ2-2; TCRdb selects TRBD1, and the lack of DNA leaves this call unchecked. The V gene's germline CDR1 is SGHVS and CDR2 FNYEAQ. The CDR3 runs 16 residues. The CDR3 protein is CASSLVVGGGTGELFF.

The chain joins TRBV15 to TRBJ2-7; as DNA is missing, the TRBD1 call by TCRdb cannot be tested. Germline CDR1 LNHNV, CDR2 YYDKDF (reference sequence). The CDR3 contains 18 residues. CDR3 region: CATSRDPPSGHISYEQYF.

The chain employs TRBV27 and TRBJ1-5; TCRdb's D gene call, TRBD1, goes unchecked for lack of DNA. Germline V gene data show CDR1 as MNHEY and CDR2 as SMNVEV (reference sequence). The CDR3 contains 13 residues. This chain's CDR3 is CASSLTGNQPQHF.

CDR3 residues: CASCRRGPTDTQYF. The rearrangement joins TRBV5-4 to TRBJ2-3; TCRdb calls TRBD2, which cannot be checked without DNA. The CDR3 contains 14 residues. CDR1 SGHNT and CDR2 YYREEE come from the germline V gene (reference sequence).

This chain uses TRBV7-3 with TRBJ2-2. The germline CDR1 and CDR2 sequences are SGHTA and FQGTGA. The CDR3 has 12 amino acids. The chain's CDR3 is CASSLHPGELFF.

The CDR3 loop is CASSQTEASGRYNEQFF. This rearrangement joins TRBV4-3 to TRBJ2-1; TCRdb names TRBD2, which stays unverified in the absence of DNA. From germline, CDR1 is LGHNA and CDR2 YSLEER. There are 17 residues in the CDR3.

The J gene is TRBJ2-3, the V gene TRBV28. From germline, CDR1 is MDHEN and CDR2 SYDVKM. The CDR3 runs to 11 residues. CDR3 residues: CASNFGVTQYF. The full variable domain, in which reference TRBV28 and TRBJ2-3 provide the parts outside the CDR3, is DVKVTQSSRYLVKRTGEKVFLECVQDMDHENMFWYRQDPGLGLRLIYFSYDVKMKEKGDIPEGYSVSREKKERFSLILESASTNQTSMYLCASNFGVTQYFGPGTRLTVL.

The V call is TRBV12-3 or TRBV12-4, the J call TRBJ1-4; lacking DNA, the TRBD1 call made by TCRdb goes unchecked. There are 16 residues in the CDR3. The CDR3 reads CASSLAEGATNEKLFF.

The genes are TRBV29-1 and TRBJ1-4; there is no DNA to check the TCRdb D call of TRBD1. Germline loops: CDR1 SQVTM, CDR2 ANQGSEA. The CDR3 sequence is 12 residues long. The CDR3 sequence is CSAGQPGEKLFF.